This T cell receptor beta chain emerged from a study of cytomegalovirus exposure and HLA in healthy donors. PCR amplification relied on 60 Vbeta primers (plus 13 Jbeta primers). Some clones are missing from TCRdb's copy, which holds only in-frame ones; the method was immunoSEQ multiplex PCR. The repertoire holds 150,000 to 200,000 clones, with roughly 74% as singletons. The germline V and J ends were trimmed by 3 bases and 9 bases, with 21 bases remaining between them. The CDR3 covers 15 residues. Per the germline V gene, CDR1 is MDHEN and CDR2 is SYDVKM. Study-level findings and limits: The study flagged around 160 TCR beta chains as cytomegalovirus-associated. Association of a missense DCLRE1C variant with TCR beta V- and J-gene trimming was reported in a later analysis.

In the case of this clone: Its antigen is undetermined.

Each donor's status was that of a healthy bone marrow donor. The source is a young man in good health and CMV-seropositive. The V gene is TRBV28, the J gene TRBJ2-7; no clear D gene. Sequencing was performed on PBMCs. CDR3 coding DNA: TGTGCCAGCAGTTTCTCCCTAGGCGGAAGTTATGGGCAGTACTTC. Translating gives CASSFSLGGSYGQYF.